The T cell receptor beta chain under discussion was sequenced for a study of OX40 agonist ivuxolimab in advanced cancers. Profiling relied on immunoSEQ multiplex PCR, and the TCRdb table lists in-frame clones only, not all of them. Of roughly 130,000 clones in the sample, around 93% are singletons; the top ten hold 0.15% to 0.19%. CDR3 length: 11 amino acids. Germline assignment: CDR1 SGHNT and CDR2 YYREEE (reference sequence). V was shortened by 4 bases and J by 2 bases, with 3 bases between the two germline ends. Sequenced here: CD4+ or CD8+ T cells sorted from blood, sampled in a trial of the OX40 agonist ivuxolimab. The rearrangement links TRBV5-4 to TRBJ2-5; unclear D gene. The sequence was obtained from an adult with an advanced solid tumor such as melanoma, head and neck, liver or kidney cancer. The CDR3 loop reads CASSTQETQYF. The CDR3 DNA follows: TGTGCCAGCAGCACTCAAGAGACCCAGTACTTC. The variable domain in full, completed from reference TRBV5-4 and TRBJ2-5, reads ETGVTQSPTHLIKTRGQQVTLRCSSQSGHNTVSWYQQALGQGPQFIFQYYREEENGRGNFPPRFSGLQFPNYSSELNVNALELDDSALYLCASSTQETQYFGPGTRLLVL.